Listed below are T cell receptor beta chains from one sample, sequenced in a study of blood T cell repertoires in COVID-19. The method was immunoSEQ multiplex PCR; TCRdb's version includes in-frame clones alone and lacks a portion of them. The data hold roughly 460,000 clones, with about 90% observed a single time. The sample taken for sequencing was peripheral blood. These receptors all stem from a man younger than 35 with COVID-19, enrolled during active disease. The CDR3 runs from the conserved cysteine through the conserved F or W. D genes are given only for firm matches. Clone size is stated in some rows and not others, as once, few, many or a class when expanded.

.,TRBV2,TRBJ1-6,.,CASSPNNSPLHF,TGTGCCAGCAGCCCCAATAATTCACCCCTCCACTTT
.,TRBV29-1,TRBJ2-7,.,CSVLTSSYEQYF,TGCAGCGTGCTGACATCCTCCTACGAGCAGTACTTC
TRBD1,TRBV6-5,TRBJ1-6,.,CASSHRGPDSPLHF,TGTGCCAGCAGTCACAGGGGGCCCGATTCACCCCTCCACTTT
.,TRBV5-4,TRBJ1-6,once,CASSLSRNNSPLHF,TGTGCCAGCAGCTTGTCCAGGAATAATTCACCCCTCCACTTT
TRBD2,TRBV10-1,TRBJ2-7,.,CASSAGLAGGSSYEQYF,TGCGCCAGCAGCGCGGGACTAGCGGGAGGCAGCTCCTACGAGCAGTACTTC
TRBD2,TRBV9,TRBJ2-1,.,CASSVDGTSGSNEQFF,TGTGCCAGCAGCGTAGACGGGACTAGCGGGAGTAATGAGCAGTTCTTC
.,TRBV5-1,TRBJ1-1,once,CASSLEGRAEAFF,TGCGCCAGCAGCTTGGAAGGCAGGGCTGAAGCTTTCTTT
TRBD2,TRBV9,TRBJ2-3,.,CASSVDWAGGSTDTQYF,TGTGCCAGCAGCGTAGATTGGGCGGGAGGGAGCACAGATACGCAGTATTTT
.,TRBV2,TRBJ1-2,.,CASRKDTGTYGYTF,TGTGCCAGCAGAAAGGACACAGGGACCTATGGCTACACCTTC
.,TRBV5-8,TRBJ2-3,.,CASRLTGRMPDTQYF,TGTGCCAGTCGGTTAACAGGGAGAATGCCAGATACGCAGTATTTT
TRBD2,TRBV11-3,TRBJ2-7,once,CASSAHPTSGYEQYF,TGTGCCAGCAGCGCCCACCCGACTAGCGGCTACGAGCAGTACTTC
.,TRBV6-2/TRBV6-3,TRBJ2-1,few,CASSYKPYNEQFF,TGTGCCAGCAGTTACAAGCCCTACAATGAGCAGTTCTTC
TRBD1,TRBV9,TRBJ2-1,.,CASSATGTGWRDEQFF,TGTGCCAGCAGCGCCACCGGGACAGGGTGGCGGGATGAGCAGTTCTTC
.,TRBV5-4,TRBJ1-2,.,CASSLPQGNYGYTF,TGTGCCAGCAGCTTGCCCCAGGGAAACTATGGCTACACCTTC
TRBD2,TRBV29-1,TRBJ2-3,.,CSVGLAGDMEGTDTQYF,TGCAGCGTAGGACTAGCGGGGGATATGGAAGGCACAGATACGCAGTATTTT
TRBD1,TRBV10-3,TRBJ2-5,once,CAISEGTGGRETQYF,TGTGCCATCAGTGAGGGGACAGGGGGACGGGAGACCCAGTACTTC
.,TRBV12-3/TRBV12-4,TRBJ2-7,.,CASSPTAANEQYF,TGTGCCAGCAGTCCTACCGCGGCGAACGAGCAGTACTTC